These T cell receptor beta chains were read from a single sample in a study of blood T cells in healthy people across ages. TCRdb reprocessed the 5' RACE reads via MiXCR and lists one record per CDR3 protein. Among around 1,900,000 distinct CDR3 sequences, approximately 39% were seen once, and the ten largest hold more than 20%. The source material was blood. The receptors stem from a human donor in good health. Both conserved end residues are trimmed from each CDR3. Fields, in order: J gene, V gene, CDR3 protein.

j_gene: TRBJ2-1; v_gene: TRBV9; CDR3aa: ASSVVGGGDSYNEQF
j_gene: TRBJ1-5; v_gene: TRBV15; CDR3aa: ATSRDFVGHANQPQH
j_gene: TRBJ1-6; v_gene: TRBV7-8; CDR3aa: ASSPRRTGPNSPLH
j_gene: TRBJ1-1; v_gene: TRBV4-1; CDR3aa: ASSQAQGRTEAF
j_gene: TRBJ1-5; v_gene: TRBV12-3/TRBV12-4; CDR3aa: ASTKQGLPQPQH
j_gene: TRBJ2-3; v_gene: TRBV4-1; CDR3aa: ASSQEGRSLGDTQY
j_gene: TRBJ2-4; v_gene: TRBV29-1; CDR3aa: SVEKRLAKNIQY
j_gene: TRBJ2-3; v_gene: TRBV2; CDR3aa: ASISLAGGTFTDTQY
j_gene: -; v_gene: TRBV5-1; CDR3aa: ASSSGLAYYEQY
j_gene: TRBJ2-5; v_gene: TRBV7-2; CDR3aa: ASNFPLGDEQY
j_gene: TRBJ2-3; v_gene: TRBV7-2; CDR3aa: ASSLQLPSGADTQY
j_gene: TRBJ2-1; v_gene: TRBV12-3/TRBV12-4; CDR3aa: ASSEGQGRLNNEQF
j_gene: TRBJ1-1; v_gene: TRBV6-5; CDR3aa: ASSYGSNTEAF
j_gene: TRBJ2-3; v_gene: TRBV7-2; CDR3aa: ASSPHPGTDTQY
j_gene: TRBJ2-3; v_gene: TRBV4-3; CDR3aa: ASSQDRRGGYPDTQY
j_gene: TRBJ2-7; v_gene: TRBV6-2/TRBV6-3; CDR3aa: ASSYSPVEQY
j_gene: TRBJ1-5; v_gene: TRBV7-9; CDR3aa: ASSLPGDGNQPQH
j_gene: TRBJ1-2; v_gene: TRBV24-1; CDR3aa: ATSDSTGVRNGYT
j_gene: TRBJ2-5; v_gene: TRBV29-1; CDR3aa: SVEVSRGQETQY
j_gene: TRBJ2-1; v_gene: TRBV7-2; CDR3aa: ASSSLLAGELF
j_gene: TRBJ2-1; v_gene: TRBV7-3; CDR3aa: ASSRQPGTGPYNEQF
j_gene: TRBJ1-3; v_gene: TRBV12-3/TRBV12-4; CDR3aa: VSSLETGAGNTIY